This T cell receptor beta chain derives from a study of cytomegalovirus exposure and HLA in healthy donors. Germline V gives CDR1 SGDLS, CDR2 YYNGEE. V shed 2 bases and J 5 bases; nucleotides not matched to a gene: 5. The CDR3 runs to 15 residues. The study's findings and limits: Presence/absence analyses assumed roughly uniform sequencing depth across donors, which may not hold.

Primers for the PCR totalled 60 Vbeta and 13 Jbeta. The method was immunoSEQ multiplex PCR; TCRdb's version includes in-frame clones alone and lacks a portion of them. The sample has around 130,000 clones; approximately 75% are singletons. This clone was seen a few times. Its antigen is still unknown. The source is a woman aged 40 to 55 in good health and CMV-seropositive. Sequenced input: PBMCs. The chain employs TRBV9 and TRBJ2-7, with 12 bases aligning to TRBD2. CDR3 region: CASSVLAGGVNEQYF. The CDR3 region has the DNA TGTGCCAGCAGCGTGCTAGCGGGAGGGGTAAACGAGCAGTACTTC. Supplemented by reference TRBV9 and TRBJ2-7, the full variable domain reads DSGVTQTPKHLITATGQRVTLRCSPRSGDLSVYWYQQSLDQGLQFLIQYYNGEERAKGNILERFSAQQFPDLHSELNLSSLELGDSALYFCASSVLAGGVNEQYFGPGTRLTVT.